A selection of T cell receptor beta chains follows, all from one sample in a study of vaccination and CD4 T cells after COVID-19. TCRdb reprocessed the PCR reads with MiXCR, giving one entry per CDR3 protein. Here the sample spans approximately 3,000 distinct CDR3 sequences, roughly 31% being singletons. These receptors' antigens are unknown. The sequenced sample consisted of CD4+ T cells from blood, cultured in vitro. Every receptor here comes from a human donor who had recovered from COVID-19. The CDR3 runs from the conserved cysteine through the conserved F or W.

V gene,J gene,CDR3 protein
TRBV2,TRBJ2-3,CAGNRDFSTDTQYF
TRBV6-1,TRBJ1-6,CASRPQVIWPLHF
TRBV2,TRBJ2-2,CASRATGANTGELFF
TRBV30,TRBJ1-6,CAWRVTYNSPLHF
TRBV20-1,TRBJ2-3,CSALGTSGVTDTQYF
TRBV6-2/TRBV6-3,TRBJ1-1,CASRAGDLNTEAFF
TRBV27,TRBJ2-2,CASSLEYNTGELFF
TRBV6-5,TRBJ2-1,CASSYGTSGALNEQFF
TRBV6-1,TRBJ1-2,CASTQGRGVYSYTF
TRBV11-2,TRBJ2-1,CASSPTGTSGGPSYNEQFF
TRBV12-3/TRBV12-4,TRBJ2-1,CASSFLLLAEQFF
TRBV11-2,TRBJ2-5,CVSSFGGRLQETQYF
TRBV20-1,TRBJ2-5,CSAPQSGGAGETQYF
TRBV6-1,TRBJ2-4,CASSPLSTNAAKNIQYF
TRBV5-1,TRBJ2-3,CASSDGSEDTQYF
TRBV18,TRBJ2-5,CASSPWGTQETQYF
TRBV30,TRBJ2-1,CAWSQTLDEQFF
TRBV18,TRBJ1-1,CASSPKQGASTEAFF
TRBV7-7,TRBJ2-2,CASSLDQAGELFF
TRBV7-3,TRBJ2-1,CASSLDRGSYNEQFF
TRBV27,TRBJ2-1,CASSPGTTSYNEQFF
TRBV19,TRBJ1-5,CASSIRARGANQPQHF
TRBV5-1,TRBJ2-3,CASSLDDSTDTQYF
TRBV30,TRBJ2-7,CAWTGPGSTYEQYF
TRBV18,TRBJ2-3,CASSPFESLTDTQYF
TRBV12-3/TRBV12-4,TRBJ2-7,CASSLATGAGYEQYF
TRBV21-1,TRBJ2-1,CASSKGDNSYNEQFF
TRBV20-1,TRBJ1-2,CSASDRVGYGYTF
TRBV5-1,TRBJ2-5,CASSLDTSGGYQETQYF
TRBV10-3,TRBJ2-1,CAISGIAGGTYNEQFF
TRBV10-3,TRBJ2-5,CAISDRGGETQYF
TRBV6-1,TRBJ2-7,CASSDPGGVGQYF
TRBV27,TRBJ2-4,CASSFKQGNIQYF
TRBV20-1,TRBJ2-1,CSADRANEQFF
TRBV27,TRBJ2-7,CASSLSLGTLLYEQYF
TRBV19,TRBJ2-3,CASSKWTSGGTDTQYF
TRBV12-3/TRBV12-4,TRBJ1-5,CASSLAGLSQPQHF
TRBV5-6,TRBJ2-3,CASSFPGLAGGPPTDTQYF
TRBV2,TRBJ1-2,CASSPSTGARYGYTF
TRBV20-1,TRBJ1-3,CSARDQGGNTIYF
TRBV20-1,TRBJ2-1,CSAREEDRIRQGAGEQFF
TRBV2,TRBJ2-7,CASRRTDNSYEQYF
TRBV18,TRBJ1-1,CASSLLDMNTEAFF
TRBV6-2/TRBV6-3,TRBJ1-2,CASSSIQDPYGYTF
TRBV30,TRBJ2-7,CAWRLAGDEQYF
TRBV7-2,TRBJ1-2,CASSPSPTGLDGYTF
TRBV20-1,TRBJ1-1,CSAFAQGWGTEAFF
TRBV6-5,TRBJ1-2,CASSSTGGPSNYGYTF
TRBV10-1,TRBJ2-3,CASSEGRSSTDTQYF
TRBV6-1,TRBJ1-5,CASSPAQGFQPQHF
TRBV20-1,TRBJ2-5,CSASIPEGSVWETQYF